The TCR beta chain described here comes from a study of blood T cell repertoires in COVID-19. Study summary: Samples taken during acute and convalescent COVID-19 were collected in the United States, Italy and Spain. T cells, B-cell-depleted T cells, or PBMCs supplied cDNA or gDNA.

Original processing methods: Nucleated cell counts were estimated from reference gene primer amplification. TCRdb keeps only in-frame clones here, not all; method: immunoSEQ multiplex PCR. V and J calls and clone size come straight from that table; D and trimming were deduced from the DNA. The sample holds about 83,000 clones, 90% seen once. CDR3 length equals 13 residues. Trimming removed 5 bases from V and 6 bases from J; junction bases left unmatched: 5. Germline V gene data show CDR1 as SSHAT and CDR2 as FNYEAQ (reference sequence). This clone has a single count. This receptor was taken from an elderly woman with active or convalescent COVID-19. The rearrangement links TRBV7-7 to TRBJ2-3; 7 bases are a match to TRBD2. Material for sequencing was peripheral blood. CDR3: CASSPDGGDTQYF. DNA for the CDR3: TGTGCCAGCAGCCCAGACGGGGGGGATACGCAGTATTTT.